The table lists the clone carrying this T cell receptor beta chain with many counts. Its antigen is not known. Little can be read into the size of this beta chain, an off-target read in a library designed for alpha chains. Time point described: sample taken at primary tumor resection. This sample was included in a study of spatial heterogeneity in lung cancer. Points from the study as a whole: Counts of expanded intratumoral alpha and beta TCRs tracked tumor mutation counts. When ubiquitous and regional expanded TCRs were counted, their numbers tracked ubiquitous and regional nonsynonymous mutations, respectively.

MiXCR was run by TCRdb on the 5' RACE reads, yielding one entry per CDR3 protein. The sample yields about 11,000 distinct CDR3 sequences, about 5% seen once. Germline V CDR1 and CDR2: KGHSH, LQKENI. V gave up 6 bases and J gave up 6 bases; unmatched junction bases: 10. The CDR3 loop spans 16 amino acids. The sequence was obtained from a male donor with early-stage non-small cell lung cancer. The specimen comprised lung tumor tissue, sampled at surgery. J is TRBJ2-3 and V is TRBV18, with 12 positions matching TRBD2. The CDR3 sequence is CASSPGLAGAHDTQYF. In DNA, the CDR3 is TGTGCCAGCTCCCCGGGACTAGCGGGCGCCCATGATACGCAGTATTTT.